This T cell receptor (beta chain) was recovered during a study of blood T cell repertoires in COVID-19. The J segment lost 3 bases and the V segment lost 3 bases, leaving 5 bases of the junction unmatched. The germline V gene encodes CDR1 SEHNR and CDR2 FQNEAQ (reference sequence). The CDR3 spans 14 residues. TCRdb's table, derived via immunoSEQ multiplex PCR, lists solely in-frame clones and lacks some. The table lists about 88,000 clones, 70% to 85% of them singletons. The rearrangement joins TRBV7-9 to TRBJ2-7, with TRBD2 matching 7 bases. Input material: peripheral blood. This clonotype was sampled from an older woman in a cohort sampled during active or convalescent COVID-19. CDR3 in amino acids: CASSFWGGGYEQYF. Written as DNA, the CDR3 is TGTGCCAGCAGCTTTTGGGGCGGGGGCTACGAGCAGTACTTC.